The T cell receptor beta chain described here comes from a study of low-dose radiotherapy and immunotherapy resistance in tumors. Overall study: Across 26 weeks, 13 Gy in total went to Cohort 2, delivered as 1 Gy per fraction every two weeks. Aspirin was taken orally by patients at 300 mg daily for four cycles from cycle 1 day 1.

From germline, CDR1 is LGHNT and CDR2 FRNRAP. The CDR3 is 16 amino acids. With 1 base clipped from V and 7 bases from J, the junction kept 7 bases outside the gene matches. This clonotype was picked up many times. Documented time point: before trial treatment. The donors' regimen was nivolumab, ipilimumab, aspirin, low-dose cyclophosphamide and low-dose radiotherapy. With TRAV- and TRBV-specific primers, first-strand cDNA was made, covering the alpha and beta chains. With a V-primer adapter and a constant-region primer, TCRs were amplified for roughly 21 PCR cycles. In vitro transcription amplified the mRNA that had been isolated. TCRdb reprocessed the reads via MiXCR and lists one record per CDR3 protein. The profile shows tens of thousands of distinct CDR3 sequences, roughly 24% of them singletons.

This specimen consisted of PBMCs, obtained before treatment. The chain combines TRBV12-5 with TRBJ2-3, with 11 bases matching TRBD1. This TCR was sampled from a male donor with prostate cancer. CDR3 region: CASGLGWTGGTHTQYF. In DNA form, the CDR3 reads TGTGCTAGTGGTTTGGGATGGACAGGGGGCACTCATACGCAGTATTTT.